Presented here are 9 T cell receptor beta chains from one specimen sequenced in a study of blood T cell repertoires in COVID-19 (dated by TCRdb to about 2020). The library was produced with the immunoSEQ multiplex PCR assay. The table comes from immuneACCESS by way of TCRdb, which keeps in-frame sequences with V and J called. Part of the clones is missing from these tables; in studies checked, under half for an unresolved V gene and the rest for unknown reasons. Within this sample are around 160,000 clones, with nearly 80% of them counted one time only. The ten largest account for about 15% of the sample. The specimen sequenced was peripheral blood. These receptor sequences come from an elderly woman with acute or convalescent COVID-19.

This chain's CDR3 is CASSADSEQFF. Written as DNA, the CDR3 is TGCGCCAGCAGTGCGGATAGTGAGCAGTTCTTC. The chain links TRBV5-1 to TRBJ2-1; D not resolved. From germline, CDR1 is SGHRS and CDR2 YFSETQ. Trimming took off 5 bases at V and 9 bases at J, with 9 bases between the two ends. CDR3 length: 11 residues.

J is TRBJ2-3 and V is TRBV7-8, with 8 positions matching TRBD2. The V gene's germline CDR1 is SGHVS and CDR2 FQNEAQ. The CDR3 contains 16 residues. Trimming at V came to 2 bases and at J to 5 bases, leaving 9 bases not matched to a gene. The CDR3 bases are TGTGCCAGCAGCTTAAGACGGGGGGGCCAAGGAGATACGCAGTATTTT. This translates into CASSLRRGGQGDTQYF. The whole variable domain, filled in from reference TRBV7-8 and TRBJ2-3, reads GAGVSQSPRYKVAKRGQDVALRCDPISGHVSLFWYQQALGQGPEFLTYFQNEAQLDKSGLPSDRFFAERPEGSVSTLKIQRTQQEDSAVYLCASSLRRGGQGDTQYFGPGTRLTVL.

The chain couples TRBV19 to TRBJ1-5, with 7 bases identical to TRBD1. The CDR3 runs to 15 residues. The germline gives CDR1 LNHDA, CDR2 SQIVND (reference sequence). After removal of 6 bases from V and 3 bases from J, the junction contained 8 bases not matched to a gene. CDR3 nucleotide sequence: TGTGCCAGTAGGAGGGGACAGCCAAACAATCAGCCCCAGCATTTT. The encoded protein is CASRRGQPNNQPQHF.

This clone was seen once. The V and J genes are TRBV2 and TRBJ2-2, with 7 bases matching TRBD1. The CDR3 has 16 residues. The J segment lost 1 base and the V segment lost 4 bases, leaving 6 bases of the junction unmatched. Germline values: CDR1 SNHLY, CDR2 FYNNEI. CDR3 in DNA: TGTGCCAGCAGTGCCGGAGCAGGGGGGAACACCGGGGAGCTGTTTTTT. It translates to CASSAGAGGNTGELFF.

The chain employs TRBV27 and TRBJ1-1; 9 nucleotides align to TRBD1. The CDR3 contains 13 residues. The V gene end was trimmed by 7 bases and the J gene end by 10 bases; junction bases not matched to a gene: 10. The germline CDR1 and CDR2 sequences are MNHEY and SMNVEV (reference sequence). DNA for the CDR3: TGTGCCAGCACCCCGGCACAGGGGGCGGCAGCTTTCTTT. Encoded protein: CASTPAQGAAAFF.

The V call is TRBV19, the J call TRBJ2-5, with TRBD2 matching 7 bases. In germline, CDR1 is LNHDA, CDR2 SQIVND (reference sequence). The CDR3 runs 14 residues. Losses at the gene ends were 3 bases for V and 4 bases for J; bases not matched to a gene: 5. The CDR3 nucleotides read TGTGCCAGTAGTATCGGGGGAGGGCGAGAGACCCAGTACTTC. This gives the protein CASSIGGGRETQYF.

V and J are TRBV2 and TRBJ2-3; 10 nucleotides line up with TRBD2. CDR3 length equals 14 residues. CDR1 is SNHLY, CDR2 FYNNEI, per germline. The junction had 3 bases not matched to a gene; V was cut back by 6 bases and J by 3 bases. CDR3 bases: TGTGCCAGCAGGTTAGCGGGGGGAACAGATACGCAGTATTTT. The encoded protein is CASRLAGGTDTQYF.

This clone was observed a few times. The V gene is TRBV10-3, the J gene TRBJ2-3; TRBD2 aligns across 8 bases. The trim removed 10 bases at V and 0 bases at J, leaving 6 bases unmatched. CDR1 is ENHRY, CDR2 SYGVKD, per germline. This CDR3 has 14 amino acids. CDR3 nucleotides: TGTGCCACCGCTAGCGGGTCTAGCACAGATACGCAGTATTTT. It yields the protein CATASGSSTDTQYF.

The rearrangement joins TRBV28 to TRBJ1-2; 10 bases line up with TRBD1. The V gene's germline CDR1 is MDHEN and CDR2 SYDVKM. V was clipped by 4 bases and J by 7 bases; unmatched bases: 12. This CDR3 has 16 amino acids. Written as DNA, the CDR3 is TGTGCCAGCAGTTCCACCCGGACAGGGGGTCGAAGTGGCTACACCTTC. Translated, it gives CASSSTRTGGRSGYTF.